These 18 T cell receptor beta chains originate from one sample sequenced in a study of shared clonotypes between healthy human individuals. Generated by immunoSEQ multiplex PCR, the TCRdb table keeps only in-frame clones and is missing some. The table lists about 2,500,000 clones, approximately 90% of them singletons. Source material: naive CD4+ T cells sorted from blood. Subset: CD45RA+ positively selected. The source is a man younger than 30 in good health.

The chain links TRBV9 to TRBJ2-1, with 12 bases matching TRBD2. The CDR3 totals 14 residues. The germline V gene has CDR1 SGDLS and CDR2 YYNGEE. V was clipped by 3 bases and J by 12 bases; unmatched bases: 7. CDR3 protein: CASSEGLAGMVQFF. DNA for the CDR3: TGTGCCAGCAGCGAGGGACTAGCGGGTATGGTGCAGTTCTTC.

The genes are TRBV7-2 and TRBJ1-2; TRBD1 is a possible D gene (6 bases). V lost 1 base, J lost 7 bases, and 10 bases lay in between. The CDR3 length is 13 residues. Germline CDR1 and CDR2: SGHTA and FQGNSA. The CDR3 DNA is TGTGCCAGCAGCTTAGGAGCAGGGGTTGGCTACACCTTC. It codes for CASSLGAGVGYTF.

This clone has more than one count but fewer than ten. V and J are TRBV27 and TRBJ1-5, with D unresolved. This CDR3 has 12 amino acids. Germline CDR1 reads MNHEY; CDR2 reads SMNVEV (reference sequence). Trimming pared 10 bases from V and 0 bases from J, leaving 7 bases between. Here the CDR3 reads CATGHSNQPQHF. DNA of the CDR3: TGTGCCACAGGTCATAGCAATCAGCCCCAGCATTTT.

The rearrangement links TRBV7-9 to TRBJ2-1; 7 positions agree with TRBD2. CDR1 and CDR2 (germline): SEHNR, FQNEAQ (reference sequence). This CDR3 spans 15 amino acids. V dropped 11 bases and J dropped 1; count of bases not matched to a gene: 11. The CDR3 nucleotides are TGTGCCGGAGAGACTAGCATCTCGTCCTACAATGAGCAGTTCTTC. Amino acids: CAGETSISSYNEQFF.

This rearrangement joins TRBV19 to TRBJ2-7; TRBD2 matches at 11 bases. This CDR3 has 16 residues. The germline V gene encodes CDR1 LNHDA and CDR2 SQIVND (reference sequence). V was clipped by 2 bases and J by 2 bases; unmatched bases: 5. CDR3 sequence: CASSIRRGLAAYEQYF. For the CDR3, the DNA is TGTGCCAGTAGTATAAGGCGGGGACTAGCGGCCTACGAGCAGTACTTC.

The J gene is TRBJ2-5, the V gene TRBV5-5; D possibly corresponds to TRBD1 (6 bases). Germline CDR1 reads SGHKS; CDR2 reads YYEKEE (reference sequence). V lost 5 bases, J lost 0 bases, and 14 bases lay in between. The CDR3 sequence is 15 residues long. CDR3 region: CASSRQVGYQETQYF. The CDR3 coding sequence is TGTGCCAGCAGTCGACAGGTGGGGTACCAAGAGACCCAGTACTTC.

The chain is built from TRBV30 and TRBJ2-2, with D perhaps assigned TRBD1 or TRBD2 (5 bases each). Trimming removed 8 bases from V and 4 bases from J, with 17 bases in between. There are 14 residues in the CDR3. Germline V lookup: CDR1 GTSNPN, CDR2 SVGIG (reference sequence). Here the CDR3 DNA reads TGTGCCAGGGGAATGGGAGTTAGCACCGGGGAGCTGTTTTTT. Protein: CARGMGVSTGELFF.

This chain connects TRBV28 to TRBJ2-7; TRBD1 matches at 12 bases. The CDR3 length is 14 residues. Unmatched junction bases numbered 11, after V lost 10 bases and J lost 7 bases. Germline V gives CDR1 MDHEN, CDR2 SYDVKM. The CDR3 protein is CATFTGQGASEQYF. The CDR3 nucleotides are TGTGCCACCTTCACGGGACAGGGGGCTTCTGAGCAGTACTTC.

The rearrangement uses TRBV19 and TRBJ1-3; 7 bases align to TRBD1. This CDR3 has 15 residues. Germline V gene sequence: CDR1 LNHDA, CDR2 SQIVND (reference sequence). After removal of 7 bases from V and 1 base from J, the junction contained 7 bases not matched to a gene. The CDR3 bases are TGTGCCAGTACCCCCTCGACAGGGTCTGGAAACACCATATATTTT. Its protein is CASTPSTGSGNTIYF.

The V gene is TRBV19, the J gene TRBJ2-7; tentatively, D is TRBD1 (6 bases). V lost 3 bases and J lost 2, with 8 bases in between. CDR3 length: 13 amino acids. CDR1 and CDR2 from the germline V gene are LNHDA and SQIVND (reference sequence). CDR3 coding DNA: TGTGCCAGTAGTATGGACAGAACCTACGAGCAGTACTTC. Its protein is CASSMDRTYEQYF. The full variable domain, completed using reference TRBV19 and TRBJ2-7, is DGGITQSPKYLFRKEGQNVTLSCEQNLNHDAMYWYRQDPGQGLRLIYYSQIVNDFQKGDIAEGYSVSREKKESFPLTVTSAQKNPTAFYLCASSMDRTYEQYFGPGTRLTVT.

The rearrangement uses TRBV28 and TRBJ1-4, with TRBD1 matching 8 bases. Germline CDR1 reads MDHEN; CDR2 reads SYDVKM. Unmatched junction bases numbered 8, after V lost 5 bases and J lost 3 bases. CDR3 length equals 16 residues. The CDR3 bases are TGTGCCAGCAGTCAGCGACAGGGGCGGGCTAATGAAAAACTGTTTTTT. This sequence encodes CASSQRQGRANEKLFF.

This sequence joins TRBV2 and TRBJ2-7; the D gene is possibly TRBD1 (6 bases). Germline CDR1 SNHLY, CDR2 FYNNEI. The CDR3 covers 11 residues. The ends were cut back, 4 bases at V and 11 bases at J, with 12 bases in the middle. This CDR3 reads CASSVTGIEYF. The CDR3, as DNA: TGTGCCAGCAGTGTGACAGGAATAGAGTACTTC.

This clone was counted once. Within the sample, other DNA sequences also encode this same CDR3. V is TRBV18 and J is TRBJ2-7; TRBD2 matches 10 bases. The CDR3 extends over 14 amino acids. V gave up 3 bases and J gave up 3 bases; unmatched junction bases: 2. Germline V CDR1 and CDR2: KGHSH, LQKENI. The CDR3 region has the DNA TGTGCCAGCTCACCGCCTAGCGGGAGCTACGAGCAGTACTTC. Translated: CASSPPSGSYEQYF.

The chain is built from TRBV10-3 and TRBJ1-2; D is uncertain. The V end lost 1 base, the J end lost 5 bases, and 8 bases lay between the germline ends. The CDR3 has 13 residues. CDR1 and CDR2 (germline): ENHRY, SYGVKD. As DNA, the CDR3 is TGTGCCATCAGTGAGTTGCTAGATTATGGCTACACCTTC. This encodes CAISELLDYGYTF.

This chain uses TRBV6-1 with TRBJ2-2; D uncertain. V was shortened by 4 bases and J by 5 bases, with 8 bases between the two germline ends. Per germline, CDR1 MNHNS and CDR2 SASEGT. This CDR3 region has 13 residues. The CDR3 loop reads CASSAWGTGELFF. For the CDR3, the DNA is TGTGCCAGCAGTGCTTGGGGAACCGGGGAGCTGTTTTTT.

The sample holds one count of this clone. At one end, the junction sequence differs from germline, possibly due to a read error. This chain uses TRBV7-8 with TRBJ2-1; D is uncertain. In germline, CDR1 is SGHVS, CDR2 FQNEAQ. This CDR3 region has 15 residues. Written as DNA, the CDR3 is TGTGCCAGCAGCCCGGACCCTCGTCTTTACAGTGAGCAGTTCTTC. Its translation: CASSPDPRLYSEQFF. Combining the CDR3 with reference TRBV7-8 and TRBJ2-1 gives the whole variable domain GAGVSQSPRYKVAKRGQDVALRCDPISGHVSLFWYQQALGQGPEFLTYFQNEAQLDKSGLPSDRFFAERPEGSVSTLKIQRTQQEDSAVYLCASSPDPRLYSEQFFGPGTRLTVL.

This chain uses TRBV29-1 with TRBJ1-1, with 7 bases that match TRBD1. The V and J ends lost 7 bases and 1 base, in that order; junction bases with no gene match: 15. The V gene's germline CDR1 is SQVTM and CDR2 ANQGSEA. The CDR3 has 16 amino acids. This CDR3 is CSALDRPYSKNTEAFF. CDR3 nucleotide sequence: TGCAGCGCCCTGGACAGGCCTTACAGCAAGAACACTGAAGCTTTCTTT.

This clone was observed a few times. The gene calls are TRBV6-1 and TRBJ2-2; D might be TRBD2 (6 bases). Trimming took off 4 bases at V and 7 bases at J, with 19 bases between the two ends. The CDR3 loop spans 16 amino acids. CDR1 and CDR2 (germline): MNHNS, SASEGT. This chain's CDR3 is CASSAAGQGFIGELFF. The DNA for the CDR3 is TGTGCCAGCAGTGCGGCGGGGCAGGGTTTCATCGGGGAGCTGTTTTTT.